The 26 T cell receptor beta chains below were found in one sample sequenced in a study of cytomegalovirus exposure and HLA in healthy donors (dated by TCRdb to 2015 to 2018). Libraries were constructed by the immunoSEQ multiplex PCR assay. A mixture of 60 forward primers for TCR Vbeta segments and 13 reverse primers for TCR Jbeta segments was used in the multiplex PCR. Not all clones reach the TCRdb copy of this immuneACCESS table, which keeps in-frame sequences only. Checked studies attribute under half of the gap to unresolved V genes and leave the rest unexplained. The sample table contains roughly 150,000 clones; only one count was recorded for 65% to 85% of them. Roughly 1.5% of the sample lies in the top ten. Material for sequencing was PBMCs. These receptors all come from a woman aged 18 to 35 in good health and CMV-seronegative.

Ten or more counts support this clone. CDR3 sequence: CASRVTGGTGELFF. The DNA for the CDR3 is TGCGCCAGCAGGGTGACAGGGGGCACCGGGGAGCTGTTTTTT. V usage is TRBV10-1 and J usage is TRBJ2-2, with 9 bases that match TRBD1. V gave up 6 bases and J gave up 4 bases; unmatched junction bases: 3. There are 14 residues in the CDR3. Germline CDR1 reads WNHNN; CDR2 reads SYGVQD (reference sequence).

This clone was counted a single time. The V and J genes are TRBV9 and TRBJ1-5; D may be TRBD1 (5 bases). Germline V gives CDR1 SGDLS, CDR2 YYNGEE. This CDR3 region has 13 residues. Trimming left V 0 bases short and J 8 bases short, with 9 bases between. CDR3: CASSVGGAEPQHF. As DNA, the CDR3 is TGTGCCAGCAGCGTAGGGGGCGCGGAGCCCCAGCATTTT.

This chain links TRBV5-1 with TRBJ1-4, with TRBD1 matching over 9 bases. CDR1 and CDR2 (germline): SGHRS, YFSETQ. The junction had 3 bases not matched to a gene; V was cut back by 2 bases and J by 1 base. This CDR3 has 16 amino acids. The CDR3 nucleotides read TGCGCCAGCAGCTTAGGGACAGGGCGAACTAATGAAAAACTGTTTTTT. It is translated as CASSLGTGRTNEKLFF.

To note about this clone: One junction end disagrees with the germline gene, perhaps due to a read error. V and J are TRBV7-9 and TRBJ1-1; no clear D. The CDR3 contains 13 residues. The germline gives CDR1 SEHNR, CDR2 FQNEAQ (reference sequence). The CDR3 coding sequence is TGTTCCAGCAGCTTTGAGACTTCCACTGAAGCTTTCTTT. Its protein is CSSSFETSTEAFF. Filled out from reference TRBV7-9 and TRBJ1-1, the complete variable domain reads DTGVSQNPRHKITKRGQNVTFRCDPISEHNRLYWYRQTLGQGPEFLTYFQNEAQLEKSRLLSDRFSAERPKGSFSTLEIQRTEQGDSAMYLCSSSFETSTEAFFGQGTRLTVV.

The V gene is TRBV27, the J gene TRBJ2-7, with 9 bases identical to TRBD1. Germline V gives CDR1 MNHEY, CDR2 SMNVEV (reference sequence). The ends lost 7 bases at V and 4 bases at J; junction bases unmatched: 11. CDR3 length: 15 amino acids. CDR3 DNA sequence: TGTGCCAGCAACGACGCGGGACAGGGAATTTACGAGCAGTACTTC. It yields the protein CASNDAGQGIYEQYF.

In this sample, this clone turned up a few times. The CDR3 loop is CASSPRQGILYGYTF. The CDR3 DNA reads as TGTGCCAGCAGCCCCCGACAGGGAATTCTCTATGGCTACACCTTC. The rearrangement uses TRBV9 and TRBJ1-2, with TRBD1 identical over 7 bases. The CDR3 is made up of 15 amino acids. CDR1 and CDR2 from the germline V gene are SGDLS and YYNGEE. Trimming at V came to 4 bases and at J to 4 bases, leaving 10 bases not matched to a gene.

The chain links TRBV18 to TRBJ1-6; 7 bases agree with TRBD1. The ends lost 3 bases at V and 7 bases at J; junction bases unmatched: 6. The length of the CDR3 is 15 residues. The germline gives CDR1 KGHSH, CDR2 LQKENI. As DNA, the CDR3 is TGTGCCAGCTCACCCACGACAGGGTCCAATTCACCCCTCCACTTT. It translates to CASSPTTGSNSPLHF.

The chain combines TRBV9 with TRBJ2-7; TRBD2 agrees at 7 bases. CDR1 and CDR2 from the germline V gene are SGDLS and YYNGEE. The CDR3 consists of 14 residues. The J segment lost 3 bases and the V segment lost 0 bases, leaving 3 bases of the junction unmatched. CDR3 bases: TGTGCCAGCAGCGTAGGGGAGGGAAACTACGAGCAGTACTTC. Its translation is CASSVGEGNYEQYF.

This chain connects TRBV7-2 to TRBJ2-5; 7 bases align to TRBD1. The J call may be mistaken, given a closer DNA end match to TRBJ2-7. The CDR3 contains 13 residues. In germline, CDR1 is SGHTA, CDR2 FQGNSA. The CDR3 sequence: CASSLPDRYEQYF. The CDR3 nucleotides are TGTGCCAGCAGCCTCCCGGACAGGTACGAGCAGTACTTC.

As DNA, the CDR3 is TGCGCCAGCAGCCCCGGGACAGGGGGCGGTCTCGGCTACACCTTC. Protein sequence: CASSPGTGGGLGYTF. This chain links TRBV5-1 with TRBJ1-2, with TRBD1 matching 12 bases. With 4 bases clipped from V and 8 bases from J, the junction kept 9 bases outside the gene matches. CDR3 length equals 15 residues. CDR1 SGHRS and CDR2 YFSETQ come from the germline V gene.

The chain combines TRBV29-1 with TRBJ2-3; D is perhaps TRBD2 (6 bases). V lost 4 bases to trimming and J lost 7 bases, with 9 bases between them. This CDR3 has 11 residues. Germline-derived CDR1 and CDR2 are SQVTM and ANQGSEA. Here the CDR3 DNA reads TGCAGCGTTGGGGCGGGAAATACGCAGTATTTT. Translation gives CSVGAGNTQYF.

The chain recombines TRBV5-1 with TRBJ1-1; D perhaps matches TRBD1 (6 bases). Per the germline V gene, CDR1 is SGHRS and CDR2 is YFSETQ. The CDR3 covers 16 residues. Trimming removed 5 bases at V and 4 bases at J, with 21 bases between. The CDR3 region has the DNA TGCGCCAGCAGGCTTGGGGTGATACAGGGATTCACTGAAGCTTTCTTT. Residues: CASRLGVIQGFTEAFF.

The chain has TRBV5-4 and TRBJ1-2; 8 bases agree with TRBD1. Germline CDR1 and CDR2: SGHNT and YYREEE (reference sequence). The CDR3 has 13 amino acids. V shed 0 bases and J 6 bases; nucleotides not matched to a gene: 1. DNA for the CDR3: TGTGCCAGCAGCTTGGCAGGGGGCGATGGCTACACCTTC. Its translation: CASSLAGGDGYTF.

This clone was seen only once. The sample contains more than one DNA sequence encoding this CDR3. This rearrangement joins TRBV27 to TRBJ1-2; D is unresolved. Germline CDR1 reads MNHEY; CDR2 reads SMNVEV (reference sequence). V dropped 0 bases and J dropped 2 bases, with 13 bases sitting between them. This CDR3 has 16 amino acids. The CDR3 bases are TGTGCCAGCAGTTTATCGATCCCCGCAGGAAACTATGGCTACACCTTC. Translated: CASSLSIPAGNYGYTF.

The gene calls are TRBV6-4 and TRBJ1-3; D perhaps matches TRBD1 (6 bases). Trimming left V 9 bases short and J 0 bases short, with 12 bases between. The length of the CDR3 is 14 residues. The germline V gene encodes CDR1 MRHNA and CDR2 SNTAGT. The CDR3 DNA is TGTGCCAGAAATCAGGGGAGCTCTGGAAACACCATATATTTT. Translating it yields CARNQGSSGNTIYF.

V and J are TRBV11-3 and TRBJ2-7, with 8 bases identical to TRBD1. Unmatched junction bases numbered 5, after V lost 1 base and J lost 3 bases. CDR1 and CDR2 from the germline V gene are SGHNT and YENEEA. CDR3 length equals 15 residues. The CDR3 loop reads CASSLAAGGNYEQYF. The CDR3 DNA sequence: TGTGCCAGCAGCTTAGCGGCAGGGGGCAACTACGAGCAGTACTTC.

The chain carries TRBV10-2 and TRBJ1-1, with D possibly matching TRBD1 (5 bases). This CDR3 region has 11 residues. Germline lookup yields CDR1 WSHSY and CDR2 SAAADI. The V end was cut by 5 bases, the J end by 5 bases, with 6 bases between. The CDR3 bases are TGCGCCAGCAGTCGACAGACTGAAGCTTTCTTT. This codes for CASSRQTEAFF.

This clone was seen a handful of times. The chain employs TRBV7-9 and TRBJ2-5, with D tentatively TRBD2 (7 bases). Germline V lookup: CDR1 SEHNR, CDR2 FQNEAQ (reference sequence). Between the trimmed V and J ends, which lost 5 bases and 4 bases, there was a span of 14 bases. This CDR3 has 14 residues. CDR3 in amino acids: CASSKGGGTETQYF. The DNA of the CDR3 is TGTGCCAGCAGCAAGGGGGGGGGAACAGAGACCCAGTACTTC.

This chain uses TRBV27 with TRBJ1-5; TRBD1 aligns across 8 bases. Trimming took 6 bases from V and 6 from J; bases not matched to a gene: 13. Germline V lookup: CDR1 MNHEY, CDR2 SMNVEV (reference sequence). The CDR3 covers 16 residues. The CDR3 coding sequence is TGTGCCAGCAGCCAGAAAACAGGGGGGAGGATTCAGCCCCAGCATTTT. Encoded protein: CASSQKTGGRIQPQHF.

J is TRBJ2-1 and V is TRBV29-1; 10 bases fit TRBD2. From germline, CDR1 is SQVTM and CDR2 ANQGSEA. The CDR3 sequence is 19 residues long. Germline trimming cut 1 base from V and 4 bases from J; bases unmatched to any gene: 16. CDR3 in amino acids: CSVEGIAGGLIPIYNEQFF. The CDR3 DNA is TGCAGCGTTGAAGGGATAGCGGGGGGACTCATACCAATATACAATGAGCAGTTCTTC.

The chain has TRBV7-3 and TRBJ2-3; D is undetermined. Germline CDR1 SGHTA, CDR2 FQGTGA. Trimming removed 5 bases at V and 0 bases at J, with 15 bases between. This CDR3 has 16 amino acids. CDR3 DNA: TGTGCCAGCAGCCCCGCTCGAGGAACAAGCACAGATACGCAGTATTTT. It codes for CASSPARGTSTDTQYF.

The chain couples TRBV6-6 to TRBJ1-4, with D possibly matching TRBD1 (5 bases). V dropped 7 bases and J dropped 4 bases, with 13 bases sitting between them. The CDR3 totals 14 residues. CDR1 MNHNY and CDR2 SVGAGI come from the germline V gene (reference sequence). In nucleotides, the CDR3 is TGTGCCAGCAACGCAAGGGGCTTTAATGAAAAACTGTTTTTT. It translates to CASNARGFNEKLFF.

The CDR3: CSSGGSEAFF. CDR3 nucleotides: TGTTCATCAGGTGGGAGTGAAGCTTTCTTT. J is TRBJ1-1 and V is TRBV28; D is undetermined. Looked up from germline, CDR1 is MDHEN and CDR2 is SYDVKM. CDR3 size: 10 residues.

V and J are TRBV5-1 and TRBJ2-3, with TRBD2 matching 10 bases. The CDR3 extends over 16 amino acids. V lost 1 base, J lost 0 bases, and 2 bases stayed unmatched. Looked up from germline, CDR1 is SGHRS and CDR2 is YFSETQ. Here the CDR3 DNA reads TGCGCCAGCAGCTTGACTAGCGGGGTTAGCACAGATACGCAGTATTTT. Amino acid sequence: CASSLTSGVSTDTQYF.

The chain links TRBV2 to TRBJ2-2; 7 bases match TRBD1. Germline V gives CDR1 SNHLY, CDR2 FYNNEI. The V and J ends lost 7 bases and 6 bases, in that order; junction bases with no gene match: 8. The CDR3 spans 14 residues. CDR3 coding DNA: TGTGCCAGCACTTTGACAGGGATCGCCGGGGAGCTGTTTTTT. Amino acid sequence: CASTLTGIAGELFF.

This chain joins TRBV7-6 and TRBJ1-4; 9 bases line up with TRBD1. The CDR3 has 15 residues. V dropped 6 bases and J dropped 8; count of bases not matched to a gene: 10. Germline lookup yields CDR1 SGHVS and CDR2 FNYEAQ. CDR3 amino acids: CASRGPGQGGEKLFF. The CDR3 coding sequence is TGTGCCAGCAGGGGGCCGGGACAGGGTGGGGAAAAACTGTTTTTT.